This entry lists 17 T cell receptor beta chains sequenced from one sample in a study of beta chain features in type 1 diabetes. cDNA synthesis used the whole RNA isolate, giving expressed TCRB sequences. Produced via immunoSEQ multiplex PCR; TCRdb's table is partial and in-frame only. The sample lists over 120,000 clones; about 9.4% were seen once. Sequencing was carried out using naive CD4+ T cells from blood. Receptors were obtained from a man between 18 and 29 years old in good health.

The rearrangement joins TRBV11-3 to TRBJ2-7; the D gene is possibly TRBD2 (6 bases). Trimming removed 5 bases at V and 4 bases at J, with 15 bases between. Germline loops: CDR1 SGHNT, CDR2 YENEEA. The CDR3 extends over 14 amino acids. CDR3 protein: CASSLHGGSYEQYF. CDR3 in DNA: TGTGCCAGCAGCCTCCATGGGGGGAGTTACGAGCAGTACTTC.

The chain uses TRBV15 and TRBJ2-5, with D perhaps TRBD2 (7 bases). V was cut by 0 bases and J by 4 bases, with 12 bases left in between. This CDR3 has 15 amino acids. The germline gives CDR1 LNHNV, CDR2 YYDKDF (reference sequence). CDR3 DNA: TGTGCCACCAGCAGAGATGGGGGGGGGCCAGAGACCCAGTACTTC. Translated, it gives CATSRDGGGPETQYF.

This clone has just a few counts. The rearrangement uses TRBV7-2 and TRBJ2-1; maybe TRBD2 (5 bases). The CDR3 length is 14 residues. With 1 base removed from V and 7 bases from J, the gap between germline ends came to 11 bases. Germline values: CDR1 SGHTA, CDR2 FQGNSA. This CDR3 is CASSLDPGVNEQFF. CDR3 coding DNA: TGTGCCAGCAGCTTAGACCCCGGGGTAAATGAGCAGTTCTTC. The variable domain in full, completed from reference TRBV7-2 and TRBJ2-1, reads GAGVSQSPSNKVTEKGKDVELRCDPISGHTALYWYRQSLGQGLEFLIYFQGNSAPDKSGLPSDRFSAERTGGSVSTLTIQRTQQEDSAVYLCASSLDPGVNEQFFGPGTRLTVL.

This clone showed up just a few times. The chain links TRBV6-5 to TRBJ2-2; TRBD1 aligns across 9 bases. The CDR3 contains 14 residues. Germline values: CDR1 MNHEY, CDR2 SVGAGI. The ends lost 6 bases at V and 6 bases at J; junction bases unmatched: 5. DNA for the CDR3: TGTGCCAGCAGAGCGGGACAGGGCTCCGGGGAGCTGTTTTTT. Residues: CASRAGQGSGELFF.

This clone was picked up a small number of times. The chain couples TRBV7-2 to TRBJ2-3; D call uncertain. The V gene lost 1 base and the J gene lost 7 bases, with 3 bases spanning the gap. CDR3 length: 11 residues. Germline loops: CDR1 SGHTA, CDR2 FQGNSA. In nucleotides, the CDR3 is TGTGCCAGCAGCTTAGACTATACGCAGTATTTT. Translating gives CASSLDYTQYF.

This clone was counted only a few times. This chain uses TRBV4-3 with TRBJ2-1; unclear D gene. Germline V lookup: CDR1 LGHNA, CDR2 YSLEER. This CDR3 is 16 amino acids long. Trimming pared 0 bases from V and 0 bases from J, leaving 9 bases between. CDR3 nucleotides: TGCGCCAGCAGCCAAGATATGCGTCGCTCCTACAATGAGCAGTTCTTC. This gives the protein CASSQDMRRSYNEQFF.

This clone was detected a few times. The chain couples TRBV4-3 to TRBJ2-7, with TRBD1 matching 11 bases. The CDR3 consists of 15 residues. With 3 bases clipped from V and 4 bases from J, the junction kept 5 bases outside the gene matches. Germline V lookup: CDR1 LGHNA, CDR2 YSLEER. CDR3: CASSHGQGARYEQYF. DNA for the CDR3: TGCGCCAGCAGCCACGGACAGGGGGCTCGTTACGAGCAGTACTTC.

The chain is built from TRBV6-1 and TRBJ1-4; possible D gene TRBD1, 5 bases. The CDR3 sequence is 15 residues long. The germline gives CDR1 MNHNS, CDR2 SASEGT. V was trimmed by 5 bases and J by 2 bases, leaving 12 bases between them. The CDR3 region has the DNA TGTGCCAGCAGTACAACAGGTGGGACTAATGAAAAACTGTTTTTT. It yields the protein CASSTTGGTNEKLFF.

This clone was detected only a few times. This same CDR3 is encoded by further DNA sequences in the sample. The chain has TRBV18 and TRBJ2-7; the match to TRBD1 covers 10 bases. Germline V lookup: CDR1 KGHSH, CDR2 LQKENI. With V trimmed by 5 bases and J by 5 bases, 6 bases remained unmatched. The CDR3 is 14 residues long. CDR3 sequence (DNA): TGTGCCAGCTCATTACGACAGGGGGCCGACGAGCAGTACTTC. It specifies CASSLRQGADEQYF.

There are a few counts of this clone. The rearrangement joins TRBV7-2 to TRBJ2-1; perhaps TRBD2 as D (6 bases). The germline V gene has CDR1 SGHTA and CDR2 FQGNSA. Trimming took off 1 base at V and 3 bases at J, with 13 bases between the two ends. CDR3 length: 16 residues. CDR3 amino acids: CASSLGGGVNYNEQFF. As DNA, the CDR3 is TGTGCCAGCAGCTTAGGCGGCGGGGTAAACTACAATGAGCAGTTCTTC.

This clone was observed a handful of times. The chain combines TRBV21-1 with TRBJ2-3; the D call in the table, TRBD2, was not verified against the DNA. TRBV21-1 is reported as a pseudogene. This CDR3 contains 15 residues. The CDR3 DNA follows: TGTGCCAGCAGCAAAGGAGGGGGGGGAAAGGATACGCAGTATTTT. Protein sequence: CASSKGGGGKDTQYF.

The CDR3 nucleotides are TGTGCCAGCAGCCATCGACAGGGGCAAAACGAGCAGTACTTC. Translation gives CASSHRQGQNEQYF. This chain connects TRBV9 to TRBJ2-7, with TRBD1 identical over 8 bases. The V gene's germline CDR1 is SGDLS and CDR2 YYNGEE. After removal of 4 bases from V and 5 bases from J, the junction contained 8 bases not matched to a gene. This CDR3 spans 14 amino acids. Together with reference TRBV9 and TRBJ2-7, the CDR3 gives the full variable domain: DSGVTQTPKHLITATGQRVTLRCSPRSGDLSVYWYQQSLDQGLQFLIQYYNGEERAKGNILERFSAQQFPDLHSELNLSSLELGDSALYFCASSHRQGQNEQYFGPGTRLTVT.

Written as DNA, the CDR3 is TGTGCCAGCAGCCGCCGCGCCGGGACACCTTGGCCCCAGCATTTT. It codes for CASSRRAGTPWPQHF. J is TRBJ1-5 and V is TRBV5-6, with a possible D match to TRBD1 (6 bases). This CDR3 has 15 amino acids. Trimming took 4 bases from V and 9 from J, leaving 20 bases between them. Germline V gives CDR1 SGHDT, CDR2 YYEEEE.

This clone was observed a handful of times. CDR3 region: CASSHGQYSNQPQHF. In DNA form, the CDR3 reads TGTGCCAGCAGCCACGGACAATATAGCAATCAGCCCCAGCATTTT. The chain recombines TRBV9 with TRBJ1-5, with TRBD1 as a possible D gene (5 bases). Germline V gives CDR1 SGDLS, CDR2 YYNGEE. V was shortened by 4 bases and J by 0 bases, with 11 bases between the two germline ends. The CDR3 length is 15 residues.

J is TRBJ2-3 and V is TRBV27; 11 nucleotides align to TRBD2. The CDR3 totals 13 residues. CDR1 and CDR2 from the germline V gene are MNHEY and SMNVEV (reference sequence). The CDR3 loop reads CAVSGGARDTQYF. In DNA form, the CDR3 reads TGTGCGGTTAGCGGGGGGGCTAGAGATACGCAGTATTTT.

The chain couples TRBV27 to TRBJ2-7, with 7 bases fitting TRBD1. V shed 2 bases and J 0 bases; nucleotides not matched to a gene: 4. The germline gives CDR1 MNHEY, CDR2 SMNVEV (reference sequence). CDR3 length equals 15 residues. The CDR3 region has the DNA TGTGCCAGCAGTTTAAGGGACAGTAACTCCTACGAGCAGTACTTC. It specifies CASSLRDSNSYEQYF.

This clone was seen more than once but under ten times. The CDR3 DNA reads as TGTGCCAGCAGGGGACAGGGGTACGAAAACATTCAGTACTTC. Residues: CASRGQGYENIQYF. V and J are TRBV6-5 and TRBJ2-4, with TRBD1 identical over 10 bases. CDR1 MNHEY and CDR2 SVGAGI come from the germline V gene. Trimming cost V 6 bases and J 5 bases; bases outside gene matches: 4. The CDR3 has 14 residues.